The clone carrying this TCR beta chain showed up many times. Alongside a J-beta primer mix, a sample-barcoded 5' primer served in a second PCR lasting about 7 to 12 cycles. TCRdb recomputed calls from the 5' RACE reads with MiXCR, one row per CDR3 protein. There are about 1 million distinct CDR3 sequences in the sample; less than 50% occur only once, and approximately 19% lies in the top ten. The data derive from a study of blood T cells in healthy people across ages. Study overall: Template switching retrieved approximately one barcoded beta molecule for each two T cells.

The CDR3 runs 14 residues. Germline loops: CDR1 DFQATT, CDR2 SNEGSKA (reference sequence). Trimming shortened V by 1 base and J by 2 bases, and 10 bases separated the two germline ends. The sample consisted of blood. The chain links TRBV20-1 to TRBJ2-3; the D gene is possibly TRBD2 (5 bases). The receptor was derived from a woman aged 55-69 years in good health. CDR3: CSARAGLLTDTQYF. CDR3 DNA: TGCAGTGCTAGAGCCGGACTGCTCACAGATACGCAGTATTTT.